The 30 T cell receptor beta chains in this list originate from one sample, sequenced in a study of control samples from healthy donors and cancer patients. Data came from immunoSEQ multiplex PCR; TCRdb stores just in-frame clones and leaves some out. The sample comprises some 23,000 clones, more than 80% of which are singletons, and 38% rests with the top ten. The sample was PBMCs. The receptors were sampled from a man in his 60s with head and neck cancer.

V is TRBV9 and J is TRBJ2-1; 9 positions agree with TRBD2. Looked up from germline, CDR1 is SGDLS and CDR2 is YYNGEE. The CDR3 extends over 15 amino acids. V lost 2 bases, J lost 6 bases, and 6 bases stayed unmatched. The CDR3 region is CASSVSSGDFNEQFF. The CDR3 DNA reads TGTGCCAGCAGCGTCTCTAGCGGGGACTTCAATGAGCAGTTCTTC.

The V call is TRBV30, the J call TRBJ2-5; 10 bases agree with TRBD2. The CDR3 length is 15 residues. CDR1 GTSNPN and CDR2 SVGIG come from the germline V gene (reference sequence). V was clipped by 3 bases and J by 7 bases; unmatched bases: 11. CDR3 region: CAWRQLAGDFGTQYF. The CDR3 bases are TGTGCCTGGAGACAGCTAGCGGGAGACTTCGGGACCCAGTACTTC.

This chain links TRBV30 with TRBJ1-1; tentative D call: TRBD1 (5 bases). V lost 2 bases and J lost 5, with 9 bases in between. Per the germline V gene, CDR1 is GTSNPN and CDR2 is SVGIG (reference sequence). The CDR3 consists of 12 residues. The DNA for the CDR3 is TGTGCCTGGAGTCCAGGGAGGACTGAAGCTTTCTTT. Translation: CAWSPGRTEAFF.

The chain employs TRBV27 and TRBJ2-1; TRBD2 aligns across 7 bases. Germline V lookup: CDR1 MNHEY, CDR2 SMNVEV (reference sequence). There are 12 residues in the CDR3. J was trimmed by 8 bases and V by 8 bases; bases with no gene match: 6. The CDR3, as DNA: TGTGCCAGCCGAGGACTAGGGGATGAGCAGTTCTTC. As protein: CASRGLGDEQFF.

The V and J genes are TRBV10-3 and TRBJ2-1; 8 bases are shared with TRBD1. V dropped 0 bases and J dropped 6; count of bases not matched to a gene: 4. The length of the CDR3 is 15 residues. Germline V gene sequence: CDR1 ENHRY, CDR2 SYGVKD. CDR3 DNA sequence: TGTGCCATCAGTGAGTCAGACAGGGGAGCCAATGAGCAGTTCTTC. This sequence encodes CAISESDRGANEQFF.

The chain carries TRBV19 and TRBJ2-7, with TRBD1 as a possible D gene (6 bases). The V end lost 1 base, the J end lost 0 bases, and 10 bases lay between the germline ends. The CDR3 extends over 15 amino acids. Per germline, CDR1 LNHDA and CDR2 SQIVND (reference sequence). CDR3 in DNA: TGTGCCAGTAGTATAGCTCACAGGGACTCCTACGAGCAGTACTTC. It codes for CASSIAHRDSYEQYF.

The V gene is TRBV11-2, the J gene TRBJ1-1; the D gene is possibly TRBD1 (5 bases). CDR1 is SGHAT, CDR2 FQNNGV, per germline. V shed 5 bases and J shed 1 base, with 8 bases lying between them. This CDR3 is built from 13 residues. The CDR3 reads CASSRDGNTEAFF. DNA for the CDR3: TGTGCCAGCAGCAGGGACGGGAACACTGAAGCTTTCTTT.

The chain recombines TRBV18 with TRBJ2-1, with 8 bases identical to TRBD2. This CDR3 has 14 amino acids. Unmatched junction bases numbered 4, after V lost 3 bases and J lost 6 bases. Germline CDR1 and CDR2: KGHSH and LQKENI. The CDR3 DNA is TGTGCCAGCTCACCCGGGACTAGTGGCAATGAGCAGTTCTTC. Residues: CASSPGTSGNEQFF.

This chain connects TRBV7-2 to TRBJ1-5; possible D gene TRBD1, 6 bases. V dropped 2 bases and J dropped 0 bases, with 14 bases sitting between them. Germline-derived CDR1 and CDR2 are SGHTA and FQGNSA. The CDR3 consists of 17 residues. In DNA, the CDR3 is TGTGCCAGCAGCTTACGGGGGCGCCCCTATAGCAATCAGCCCCAGCATTTT. It encodes CASSLRGRPYSNQPQHF.

This chain uses TRBV16 with TRBJ2-7; perhaps TRBD2 as D (6 bases). V lost 2 bases and J 7 bases, leaving 18 bases between the germline ends. The germline V gene has CDR1 KGHSY and CDR2 FQNENV. The CDR3 runs to 15 residues. As DNA, the CDR3 is TGTGCCAGCAGCCAAGGCGGAGGGACGAGTAGAGAGCAGTACTTC. Protein product: CASSQGGGTSREQYF.

The genes are TRBV5-1 and TRBJ2-3, with a tentative D call TRBD2 (6 bases). CDR1 is SGHRS and CDR2 is YFSETQ in the germline V gene. The CDR3 contains 16 residues. V was trimmed by 3 bases and J by 2 bases, leaving 16 bases between them. The CDR3 here is CASSSRAGTYTDTQYF. The CDR3, as DNA: TGCGCCAGCAGCTCCCGGGCCGGGACTTACACAGATACGCAGTATTTT. Together with reference TRBV5-1 and TRBJ2-3, the CDR3 gives the full variable domain: KAGVTQTPRYLIKTRGQQVTLSCSPISGHRSVSWYQQTPGQGLQFLFEYFSETQRNKGNFPGRFSGRQFSNSRSEMNVSTLELGDSALYLCASSSRAGTYTDTQYFGPGTRLTVL.

This clone was detected a few times. The V and J genes are TRBV4-1 and TRBJ2-2, with 8 bases that match TRBD2. Trimming took 1 base from V and 2 from J; bases not matched to a gene: 6. CDR3 size: 17 residues. Per the germline V gene, CDR1 is MGHRA and CDR2 is YSYEKL. The CDR3 here is CASSQGRTSINTGELFF. The CDR3 nucleotides are TGCGCCAGCAGCCAAGGGCGGACTAGCATTAACACCGGGGAGCTGTTTTTT.

Only a few counts were recorded for this clone. The chain uses TRBV12-5 and TRBJ1-5; 7 bases are a match to TRBD1. CDR1 is LGHNT, CDR2 FRNRAP, per germline. The V and J ends lost 8 bases and 5 bases, in that order; junction bases with no gene match: 12. The CDR3 is made up of 15 amino acids. In DNA, the CDR3 is TGTGCTAGTAGAGCGGGAGGGGGCAGGGATCAGCCCCAGCATTTT. Encoded protein: CASRAGGGRDQPQHF.

The rearrangement links TRBV7-2 to TRBJ2-1; D is perhaps TRBD2 (5 bases). The CDR3 has 13 residues. Germline loops: CDR1 SGHTA, CDR2 FQGNSA. Trimming left V 1 base short and J 10 bases short, with 11 bases between. The CDR3 loop is CASSLEAELEQFF. CDR3 DNA: TGTGCCAGCAGCTTAGAAGCGGAGCTGGAGCAGTTCTTC.

The rearrangement joins TRBV9 to TRBJ1-2; weak D call: TRBD1 (6 bases). Germline V gene sequence: CDR1 SGDLS, CDR2 YYNGEE. V was trimmed by 2 bases and J by 8 bases, leaving 13 bases between them. There are 13 residues in the CDR3. The CDR3: CASSVQGSEGYTF. CDR3 DNA sequence: TGTGCCAGCAGCGTGCAGGGGAGCGAAGGCTACACCTTC.

The chain carries TRBV6-5 and TRBJ1-1; D not certain. Trimming cost V 0 bases and J 0 bases, with 8 bases left between them. The CDR3 extends over 15 amino acids. Germline CDR1 is MNHEY and CDR2 is SVGAGI. The CDR3 loop reads CASSYSGVMNTEAFF. The CDR3 DNA reads as TGTGCCAGCAGTTACTCCGGGGTCATGAACACTGAAGCTTTCTTT.

V gene TRBV13 combines with J gene TRBJ2-7, with 7 nucleotides matching TRBD2. Germline lookup yields CDR1 PRHDT and CDR2 FYEKMQ (reference sequence). The CDR3 spans 13 residues. The junction had 8 bases not matched to a gene; V was cut back by 5 bases and J by 7 bases. CDR3 region: CASSDSGWGEQYF. In nucleotides, the CDR3 is TGTGCCAGCAGCGATAGCGGGTGGGGGGAGCAGTACTTC.

CDR3 residues: CASRSVGDRDTQYF. CDR3 bases: TGTGCCAGCAGGTCGGTGGGGGATCGGGATACGCAGTATTTT. This chain connects TRBV5-5 to TRBJ2-3; D possibly uses TRBD1 or TRBD2 (5 bases each). This CDR3 has 14 residues. The V end was cut by 5 bases, the J end by 6 bases, with 16 bases between. The V gene's germline CDR1 is SGHKS and CDR2 YYEKEE (reference sequence). Filled out from reference TRBV5-5 and TRBJ2-3, the complete variable domain reads DAGVTQSPTHLIKTRGQQVTLRCSPISGHKSVSWYQQVLGQGPQFIFQYYEKEERGRGNFPDRFSARQFPNYSSELNVNALLLGDSALYLCASRSVGDRDTQYFGPGTRLTVL.

The J gene is TRBJ1-4, the V gene TRBV27; TRBD1 is a possible D gene (5 bases). This CDR3 spans 16 amino acids. Germline values: CDR1 MNHEY, CDR2 SMNVEV (reference sequence). Trimming pared 5 bases from V and 5 bases from J, leaving 18 bases between. This CDR3 reads CASSPLTGTGNEKLFF. The CDR3 DNA is TGTGCCAGCAGTCCCTTAACCGGGACGGGGAATGAAAAACTGTTTTTT.

The V and J genes are TRBV2 and TRBJ1-1; TRBD1 is a possible D gene (6 bases). The CDR3 has 16 residues. Trimming removed 3 bases from V and 0 bases from J, with 14 bases in between. CDR1 SNHLY and CDR2 FYNNEI come from the germline V gene. This CDR3 reads CASSERDNTLNTEAFF. DNA for the CDR3: TGTGCCAGCAGTGAGCGGGACAACACTCTGAACACTGAAGCTTTCTTT.

This chain uses TRBV11-2 with TRBJ1-5; D remains ambiguous. The CDR3 has 14 amino acids. V shed 0 bases and J shed 7 bases, with 10 bases lying between them. CDR1 is SGHAT and CDR2 is FQNNGV in the germline V gene. The CDR3 DNA follows: TGTGCCAGCAGCTTAGAGGCGGGTGAACAGCCCCAGCATTTT. Its translation: CASSLEAGEQPQHF.

V and J are TRBV5-5 and TRBJ1-2, with 7 bases identical to TRBD1. CDR1 is SGHKS and CDR2 is YYEKEE in the germline V gene (reference sequence). The ends lost 2 bases at V and 3 bases at J; junction bases unmatched: 10. This CDR3 has 16 residues. For the CDR3, the DNA is TGTGCCAGCAGCTTCGGCAGGGAAGACAGGGACTATGGCTACACCTTC. Amino acids: CASSFGREDRDYGYTF.

The V and J genes are TRBV6-1 and TRBJ2-1; no definite D call. Germline V CDR1 and CDR2: MNHNS, SASEGT. Trimming cost V 2 bases and J 5 bases, with 10 bases left between them. CDR3 length equals 14 residues. CDR3 nucleotides: TGTGCCAGCAGTGAATTGGGCTACAACAATGAGCAGTTCTTC. Amino acids: CASSELGYNNEQFF.

This clone was found a few times. The V call is TRBV5-6, the J call TRBJ1-2; D gene uncertain. Trimming left V 3 bases short and J 7 bases short, with 19 bases between. The CDR3 runs to 15 residues. In germline, CDR1 is SGHDT, CDR2 YYEEEE. Here the CDR3 reads CASSSVGEEVAGYTF. The DNA of the CDR3 is TGTGCCAGCAGCTCGGTCGGGGAGGAGGTTGCTGGCTACACCTTC.

CDR3 DNA: TGTGCCAGCAGTCCAGACTTGAACACTGAAGCTTTCTTT. Its translation is CASSPDLNTEAFF. The chain employs TRBV2 and TRBJ1-1; D is unresolved. Germline CDR1 and CDR2: SNHLY and FYNNEI. This CDR3 is built from 13 residues. V lost 5 bases to trimming and J lost 0 bases, with 7 bases between them.

This rearrangement joins TRBV18 to TRBJ1-3, with D uncertain. The V gene's germline CDR1 is KGHSH and CDR2 LQKENI. The CDR3 extends over 15 amino acids. The V and J ends lost 6 bases and 0 bases respectively, with 12 bases between them. The CDR3 is CASSPEGSSGNTIYF. The CDR3 DNA follows: TGTGCCAGCTCCCCGGAAGGCAGCTCTGGAAACACCATATATTTT.

The chain couples TRBV7-9 to TRBJ1-5; 7 bases line up with TRBD1. With 1 base clipped from V and 7 bases from J, the junction kept 4 bases outside the gene matches. Per germline, CDR1 SEHNR and CDR2 FQNEAQ (reference sequence). This CDR3 contains 14 residues. Written as DNA, the CDR3 is TGTGCCAGCAGCTTAGGTTCAGGGGGACAGCCCCAGCATTTT. It translates to CASSLGSGGQPQHF. Complete variable domain (other parts from reference TRBV7-9 and TRBJ1-5): DTGVSQNPRHKITKRGQNVTFRCDPISEHNRLYWYRQTLGQGPEFLTYFQNEAQLEKSRLLSDRFSAERPKGSFSTLEIQRTEQGDSAMYLCASSLGSGGQPQHFGDGTRLSIL.

This clone is judged medium-sized. This rearrangement joins TRBV11-2 to TRBJ2-7, with 10 bases fitting TRBD1. V shed 10 bases, J shed 4 bases, and the junction held 4 bases outside the gene matches. CDR3 length equals 12 residues. CDR1 SGHAT and CDR2 FQNNGV come from the germline V gene. The CDR3 spells CATRDRGYEQYV. For the CDR3, the DNA is TGTGCCACCCGGGACAGGGGATACGAGCAGTACGTC.

The gene calls are TRBV7-9 and TRBJ1-2, with D tentatively TRBD1 (5 bases). CDR1 SEHNR and CDR2 FQNEAQ come from the germline V gene (reference sequence). The ends were cut back, 10 bases at V and 0 bases at J, with 21 bases in the middle. This CDR3 spans 16 amino acids. CDR3 DNA: TGTGCCACCGGGCCGGGGGGTTACTTGTCTAACTATGGCTACACCTTC. It translates to CATGPGGYLSNYGYTF.

The chain couples TRBV29-1 to TRBJ2-1; maybe TRBD2 (6 bases). V was cut by 4 bases and J by 5 bases, with 9 bases left in between. CDR1 is SQVTM and CDR2 is ANQGSEA in the germline V gene. CDR3 size: 12 residues. This CDR3 is CSVGGGDNEQFF. The CDR3 DNA is TGCAGCGTTGGAGGCGGGGACAATGAGCAGTTCTTC.